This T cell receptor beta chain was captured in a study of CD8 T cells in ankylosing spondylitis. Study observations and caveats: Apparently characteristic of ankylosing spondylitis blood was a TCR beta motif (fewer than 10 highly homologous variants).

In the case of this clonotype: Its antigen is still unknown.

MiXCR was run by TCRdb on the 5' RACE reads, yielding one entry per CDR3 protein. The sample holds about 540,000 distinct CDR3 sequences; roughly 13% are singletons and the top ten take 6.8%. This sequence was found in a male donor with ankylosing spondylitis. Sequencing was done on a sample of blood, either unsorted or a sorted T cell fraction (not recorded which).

In DNA, the CDR3 is TGTGCCAGCAGCGCATGGCTGGCGGGAGTGTACAATGAGCAGTTCTTC. This encodes CASSAWLAGVYNEQFF. The V call is TRBV11-2, the J call TRBJ2-1; 7 bases line up with TRBD2. The CDR3 runs 16 residues. Trimming took 5 bases from V and 4 from J; bases not matched to a gene: 11. Germline CDR1 is SGHAT and CDR2 is FQNNGV.